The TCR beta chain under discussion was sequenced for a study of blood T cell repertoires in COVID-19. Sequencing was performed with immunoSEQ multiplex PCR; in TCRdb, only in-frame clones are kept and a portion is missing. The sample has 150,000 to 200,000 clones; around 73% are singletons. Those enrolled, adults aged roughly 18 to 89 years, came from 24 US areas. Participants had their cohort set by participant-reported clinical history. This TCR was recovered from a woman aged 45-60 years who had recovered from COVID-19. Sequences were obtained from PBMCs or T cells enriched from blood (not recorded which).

Here the CDR3 reads CASTPAGLATYEQYF. The CDR3 region has the DNA TGTGCCAGCACTCCCGCGGGACTAGCGACTTACGAGCAGTACTTC. This sequence joins TRBV28 and TRBJ2-7; 10 bases align to TRBD2. V was clipped by 7 bases and J by 4 bases; unmatched bases: 10. The CDR3 length is 15 residues. CDR1 is MDHEN and CDR2 is SYDVKM in the germline V gene.